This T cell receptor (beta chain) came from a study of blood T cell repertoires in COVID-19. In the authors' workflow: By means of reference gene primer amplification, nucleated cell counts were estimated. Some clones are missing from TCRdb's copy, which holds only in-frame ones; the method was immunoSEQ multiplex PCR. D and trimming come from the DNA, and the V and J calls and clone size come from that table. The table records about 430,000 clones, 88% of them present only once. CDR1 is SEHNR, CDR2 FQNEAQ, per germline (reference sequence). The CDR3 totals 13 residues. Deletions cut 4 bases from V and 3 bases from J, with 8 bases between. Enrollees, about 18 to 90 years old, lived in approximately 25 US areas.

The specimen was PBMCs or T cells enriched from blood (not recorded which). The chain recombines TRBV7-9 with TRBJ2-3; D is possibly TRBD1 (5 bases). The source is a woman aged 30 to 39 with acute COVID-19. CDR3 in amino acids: CASSSDRTDTQYF. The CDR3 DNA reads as TGTGCCAGCAGCTCCGACAGAACAGATACGCAGTATTTT.